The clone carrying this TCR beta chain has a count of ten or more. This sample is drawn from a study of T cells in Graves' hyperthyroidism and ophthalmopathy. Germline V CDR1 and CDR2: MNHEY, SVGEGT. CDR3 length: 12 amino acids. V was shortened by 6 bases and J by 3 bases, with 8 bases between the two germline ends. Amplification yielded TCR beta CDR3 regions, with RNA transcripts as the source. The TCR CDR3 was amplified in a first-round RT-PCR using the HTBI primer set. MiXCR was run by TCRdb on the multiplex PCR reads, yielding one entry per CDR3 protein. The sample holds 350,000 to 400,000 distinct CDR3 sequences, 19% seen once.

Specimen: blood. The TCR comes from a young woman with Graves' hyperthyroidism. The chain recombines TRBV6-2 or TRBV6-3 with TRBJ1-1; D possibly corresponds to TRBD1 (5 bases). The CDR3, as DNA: TGTGCCAGCAGGGAGGGGTACACTGAAGCTTTCTTT. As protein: CASREGYTEAFF.